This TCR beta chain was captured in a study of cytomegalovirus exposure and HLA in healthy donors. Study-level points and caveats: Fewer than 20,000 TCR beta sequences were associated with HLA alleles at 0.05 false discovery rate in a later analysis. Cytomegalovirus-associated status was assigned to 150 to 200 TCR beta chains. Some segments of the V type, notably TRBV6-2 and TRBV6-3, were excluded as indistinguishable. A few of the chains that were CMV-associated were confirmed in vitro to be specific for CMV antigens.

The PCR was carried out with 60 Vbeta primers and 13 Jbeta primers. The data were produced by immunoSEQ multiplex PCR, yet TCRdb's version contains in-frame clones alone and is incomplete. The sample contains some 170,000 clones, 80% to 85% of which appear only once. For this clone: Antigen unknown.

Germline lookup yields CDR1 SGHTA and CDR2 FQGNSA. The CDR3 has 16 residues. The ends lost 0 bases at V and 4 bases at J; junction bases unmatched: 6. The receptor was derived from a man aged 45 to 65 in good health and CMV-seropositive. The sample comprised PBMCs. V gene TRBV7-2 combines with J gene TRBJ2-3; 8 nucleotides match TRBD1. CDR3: CASSLARTGRSDTQYF. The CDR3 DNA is TGTGCCAGCAGCTTAGCGCGGACAGGGCGATCAGATACGCAGTATTTT.